Following are 11 T cell receptor beta chains from one sample sequenced in a study of identical twins. TCRdb used MiXCR to reprocess the 5' RACE reads, holding one entry per CDR3 protein. The table shows 600,000 to 700,000 distinct CDR3 sequences, with around 21% occurring only once. These records were also assigned to another study, of T cells expressing NK-cell markers.

Sequencing input: PBMCs. These receptors all stem from a woman younger than 35 in good health.

This clonotype was seen a handful of times. This rearrangement joins TRBV20-1 to TRBJ2-5; no definite D call. The germline CDR1 and CDR2 sequences are DFQATT and SNEGSKA (reference sequence). This CDR3 is 12 amino acids long. Trimming took 4 bases from V and 5 from J, leaving 11 bases between them. The chain's CDR3 is CSATKYGETQYF. The DNA of the CDR3 is TGCAGTGCTACCAAATACGGCGAGACCCAGTACTTC.

This clonotype was seen only a few times. The V and J genes are TRBV10-3 and TRBJ1-5, with TRBD1 matching over 7 bases. Trimming removed 6 bases from V and 7 bases from J; junction bases left unmatched: 9. Per germline, CDR1 ENHRY and CDR2 SYGVKD. CDR3 length: 14 amino acids. DNA of the CDR3: TGTGCCATCAGCTCGACAGGGTCGAGGCAGCCCCAGCATTTT. Translation: CAISSTGSRQPQHF.

The V gene is TRBV20-1, the J gene TRBJ2-7; either TRBD1 or TRBD2 may supply D (5 bases each). From germline, CDR1 is DFQATT and CDR2 SNEGSKA (reference sequence). CDR3 length equals 14 residues. V was cut by 2 bases and J by 6 bases, with 17 bases left in between. This CDR3 is CSARFDGTSLEQYF. DNA for the CDR3: TGCAGTGCTAGATTCGACGGGACCTCTCTCGAGCAGTACTTC.

This clonotype occurred many times. The V gene is TRBV20-1, the J gene TRBJ2-4; no firm D call. This CDR3 spans 14 amino acids. Between the trimmed V and J ends, which lost 5 bases and 0 bases, there was a span of 11 bases. Per germline, CDR1 DFQATT and CDR2 SNEGSKA (reference sequence). The CDR3 loop is CSAPGVLAKNIQYF. The CDR3 nucleotides read TGCAGTGCTCCGGGTGTTTTAGCCAAAAACATTCAGTACTTC.

This clonotype was picked up a small number of times. The chain combines TRBV29-1 with TRBJ2-1, with TRBD2 identical over 7 bases. The germline V gene encodes CDR1 SQVTM and CDR2 ANQGSEA. This CDR3 has 11 amino acids. V gave up 7 bases and J gave up 7 bases; unmatched junction bases: 4. The CDR3: CSAGGINEQFF. The CDR3 DNA sequence: TGCAGCGCCGGGGGGATTAATGAGCAGTTCTTC.

The rearrangement joins TRBV7-9 to TRBJ1-5; D is undetermined. The CDR3 runs to 14 residues. Trimming shortened V by 1 base and J by 6 bases, and 10 bases separated the two germline ends. Per germline, CDR1 SEHNR and CDR2 FQNEAQ (reference sequence). The CDR3 DNA follows: TGTGCCAGCAGCTTAGGCCAGGCGGGTCAGCCCCAGCATTTT. Its protein is CASSLGQAGQPQHF.

The chain joins TRBV27 to TRBJ2-3, with TRBD2 matching over 10 bases. The CDR3 sequence is 14 residues long. V shed 7 bases and J 6 bases; nucleotides not matched to a gene: 7. Germline V gene sequence: CDR1 MNHEY, CDR2 SMNVEV (reference sequence). Written as DNA, the CDR3 is TGTGCCAGCACTAGCCTAGCGGGAGTGGATACGCAGTATTTT. Residues: CASTSLAGVDTQYF.

The chain carries TRBV10-3 and TRBJ2-3, with 8 bases identical to TRBD1. V gave up 7 bases and J gave up 5 bases; unmatched junction bases: 11. CDR1 ENHRY and CDR2 SYGVKD come from the germline V gene. The CDR3 extends over 15 amino acids. This chain's CDR3 is CAINPTGVRGDTQYF. CDR3 DNA: TGTGCCATCAACCCGACAGGGGTCCGTGGAGATACGCAGTATTTT.

This clonotype was recorded a few times. V usage is TRBV7-8 and J usage is TRBJ2-4; D perhaps matches TRBD2 (6 bases). V gave up 5 bases and J gave up 2 bases, with 13 bases separating them. The CDR3 totals 15 residues. Germline V lookup: CDR1 SGHVS, CDR2 FQNEAQ. The chain's CDR3 is CASSPLGGSKNIQYF. The CDR3, as DNA: TGTGCCAGCAGCCCACTGGGGGGATCCAAAAACATTCAGTACTTC.

Only a few counts were recorded for this clonotype. This chain uses TRBV20-1 with TRBJ1-1; TRBD1 matches 10 bases. The CDR3 is 14 residues long. V dropped 3 bases and J dropped 5; count of bases not matched to a gene: 6. CDR1 and CDR2 from the germline V gene are DFQATT and SNEGSKA (reference sequence). The CDR3 DNA sequence: TGCAGTGCTAGGGCTGACAGGGGGCGAACTGAAGCTTTCTTT. This sequence encodes CSARADRGRTEAFF.

This clonotype was seen only a few times. A read error is likely, as this CDR3 ends without the conserved phenylalanine or tryptophan. V gene TRBV5-5 combines with J gene TRBJ1-1; 9 positions agree with TRBD1. Germline lookup yields CDR1 SGHKS and CDR2 YYEKEE (reference sequence). This CDR3 contains 15 residues. The junction had 1 base not matched to a gene; V was cut back by 0 bases and J by 1 base. In DNA, the CDR3 is TGTGCCAGCAGCTTGGAGGGACAGGGGAACACTGAAGCTTTCGTT. Translated, it gives CASSLEGQGNTEAFV.